This T cell receptor (beta chain) originates from a study of blood T cells in healthy people across ages (dated by TCRdb to about 2015). For the wider study: In model experiments, template switching captured about one uniquely barcoded TCR beta cDNA molecule for every two T cells. Using deep sequencing normalized with unique cDNA molecular identifiers, the study measured how TCR beta repertoire diversity changes with age. The donors were divided into four age groups: young (average roughly 17 years), middle-aged (about 39), aged (around 67) and long-lived (about 80). The study analyzed two additional independent replicas of 1 million unique cDNA reads from the same blood draw for two donors, one aged 18 to 29 and one aged 80 or older. To avoid experimental bias, donors of different ages were distributed randomly across sequencing lanes. Results and caveats for the whole study, not just this receptor: Conclusive comparison of naive and antigen-experienced compartments was prevented by the profiling of bulk unsorted PBMCs. Estimates of total diversity based on one million sequenced T cells were considered lower bounds and underestimates. As age increased, observed TCR beta diversity per million T cells dropped in a roughly linear way, and a significant reduction was already evident by age 40. Because donor CMV infection status was unknown, age-related changes in expanded clonotypes were potentially confounded. There was a strong correlation between observed TCR beta diversity and the percentage of naive T cells measured by flow cytometry. Compared with the aged group, the long-lived group had more naive CD4+ T cells, fewer expanded clones and increased TCR diversity, suggesting age selection.

Library construction relied on 5' RACE. The run used an Illumina HiSeq 2500. A second PCR of about 6 to 11 cycles was run with a J-beta primer mix and a sample-barcoded 5' primer. Each TCR beta cDNA molecule received a unique molecular identifier from a template-switch 5' adaptor carrying 12 random nucleotides. At least 3 million CDR3-containing paired-end reads were obtained from each sample. All of the RNA was converted into first-strand cDNA using the Mint cDNA synthesis kit, with a TRBC-specific oligonucleotide serving as the primer. After uracil-DNA glycosylase treatment, a first 18-cycle PCR used universal primers M1SS and BC2_uni_R on all cDNA. Per the authors' processing: Normalization of each sample was performed by random selection of 1 million high-quality reads, each carrying a distinct molecular identifier. Instead of being binned into consensus sequences, reads that shared molecular identifiers were thrown out. CDR3 identification, clonotype clustering and error correction used MiTCR with a Q25 quality threshold and the strictest error-elimination algorithm. A nonparametric unseen species model with Euler transformation was used to estimate a lower bound on total TCR beta diversity. TCRdb reprocessed the public reads (quality trimming at Q25 with fastp, clone calling with MiXCR) and kept in-frame beta chains. Merged by CDR3 protein, the rows form single entries marked with the most common genes and DNA. These V and J calls rely on TCRdb rather than the paper's analysis. The sample table holds roughly 800,000 distinct CDR3 sequences, of which over 45% were seen once. The ten top clones hold around 22% of the sample.

On this clonotype itself: This clone's antigen is unknown. One base away there is no much larger clone; base qualities are not given.

Taken from cysteine to phenylalanine, the CDR3 has 14 residues. Kept here is only the CDR3 DNA, which spans 42 bases and is read in frame from base 1. In the germline V gene, CDR1 corresponds to ENHRY and CDR2 to SYGVKD. V and J are truncated by 8 bases and 6 bases respectively, leaving an intervening sequence of 17 bases. Donors were 30 to 45 systemically healthy Caucasian individuals from Russia aged about 6 to 100 years. Each donor gave approximately 9.3 milliliters of peripheral blood, collected into EDTA-treated Vacutainer tubes. Ficoll-Paque density-gradient centrifugation was used to isolate PBMCs, with at least 7 million per sample. Trizol reagent was used to extract total RNA from the PBMCs, yielding at least 5.5 micrograms per sample. Naive CD45RAhigh/CD27high T cell percentages were measured by flow cytometry on a PBMC aliquot from every donor.

This chain is built from TRBV10-3 and TRBJ2-1; TRBD2 is perhaps the D gene, given 6 matching bases. Sequenced material: blood. This receptor was taken from a man under 40 in good health. The CDR3 loop reads CAIDRDRGFNEQFF. At the DNA level, the sequence is TGTGCCATCGACCGGGACCGGGGGTTCAATGAGCAGTTCTTC.